This T cell receptor beta chain is drawn from a study of Ad26.COV2.S vaccination and SARS-CoV-2 variants. On the study more broadly: Ad26.COV2.S was injected intramuscularly once or twice, 56 days apart. Overall study findings and caveats: Spike-specific CD8+ and CD4+ T cell responses reportedly showed substantial breadth after vaccination.

Treatment reported: some 19 received Ad26.COV2.S at low or high dose, single or two shots; five or six received placebo; per-sample allocation not given. Sample collection was performed on day 63 after the first vaccine or placebo injection. A Boston adult aged 18-55 years was the donor. Vaccination employed an Ad26 vector expressing the Wuhan-strain SARS-CoV-2 spike. Germline V lookup: CDR1 MNHEY, CDR2 SMNVEV (reference sequence). The V end was cut by 4 bases, the J end by 0 bases, with 12 bases between. The CDR3 runs 15 residues. Concerning this clone: What it binds is unknown.

Using immunoSEQ multiplex PCR, the repertoire was profiled, and TCRdb retains in-frame clones only, with some absent. Found here are around 320,000 clones, around 85% of them singletons; the top ten hold about 2.1%. Sample: peripheral blood, taken in a trial of Ad26.COV2.S vaccine versus placebo. The chain joins TRBV27 to TRBJ1-2; D is undetermined. This receptor was obtained from a person aged 18 to 65 who received the Ad26.COV2.S COVID-19 vaccine or a placebo. CDR3 DNA sequence: TGTGCCAGCAGTTCTAGGGCCCCGTCTAACTATGGCTACACCTTC. It codes for CASSSRAPSNYGYTF.